This T cell receptor beta chain emerged from a study of T cell repertoires in cytomegalovirus infection. With 6 bases clipped from V and 7 bases from J, the junction kept 11 bases outside the gene matches. CDR1 and CDR2 (germline): MDHEN, SYDVKM. CDR3 size: 16 residues. On this clonotype itself: Its matching antigen is unknown.

TCRdb used MiXCR to reprocess the reads, holding one entry per CDR3 protein. Here the sample spans around 340,000 distinct CDR3 sequences, 25% to 30% being singletons. This clonotype originated in a human donor in good health (CMV status not recorded). Some clones in this sample may be carry-over from other donors' samples. The genes are TRBV28 and TRBJ2-1; 11 bases line up with TRBD2. The sample in question was cultured PBMCs, obtained from culture after CMV antigen stimulation. CDR3 protein: CASSPRPGLAANEQFF. In DNA, the CDR3 is TGTGCCAGCAGCCCAAGACCGGGACTAGCGGCTAATGAGCAGTTCTTC.